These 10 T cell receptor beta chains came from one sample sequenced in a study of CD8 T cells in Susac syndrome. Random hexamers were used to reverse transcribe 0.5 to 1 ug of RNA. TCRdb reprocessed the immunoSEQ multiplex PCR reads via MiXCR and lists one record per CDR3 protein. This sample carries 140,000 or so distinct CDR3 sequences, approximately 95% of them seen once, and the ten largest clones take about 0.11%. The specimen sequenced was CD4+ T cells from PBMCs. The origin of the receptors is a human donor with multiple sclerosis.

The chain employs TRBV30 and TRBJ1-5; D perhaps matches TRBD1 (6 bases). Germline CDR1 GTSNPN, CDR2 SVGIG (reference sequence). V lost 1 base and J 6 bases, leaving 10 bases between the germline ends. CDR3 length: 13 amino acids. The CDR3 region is CAWSGGGVQPQHF. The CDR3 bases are TGTGCCTGGAGTGGGGGGGGCGTTCAGCCCCAGCATTTT.

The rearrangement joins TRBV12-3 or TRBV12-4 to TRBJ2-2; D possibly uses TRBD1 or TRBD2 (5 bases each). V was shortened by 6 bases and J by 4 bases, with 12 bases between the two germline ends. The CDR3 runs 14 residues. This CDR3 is CASRLAGTTGELFF. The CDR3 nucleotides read TGTGCCAGCAGACTGGCAGGGACCACCGGGGAGCTGTTTTTT.

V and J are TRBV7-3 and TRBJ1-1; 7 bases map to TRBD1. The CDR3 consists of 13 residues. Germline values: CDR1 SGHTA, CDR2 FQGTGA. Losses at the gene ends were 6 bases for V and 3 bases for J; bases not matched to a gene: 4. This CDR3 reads CASSHDRDTEAFF. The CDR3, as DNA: TGTGCCAGCAGTCACGACAGGGACACTGAAGCTTTCTTT.

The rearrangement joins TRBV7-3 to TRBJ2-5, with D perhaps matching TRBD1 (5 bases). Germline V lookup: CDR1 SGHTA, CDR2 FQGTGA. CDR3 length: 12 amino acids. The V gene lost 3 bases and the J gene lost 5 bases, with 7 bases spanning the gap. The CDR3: CASSFQGETQYF. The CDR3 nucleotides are TGTGCCAGCAGCTTCCAGGGCGAGACCCAGTACTTC.

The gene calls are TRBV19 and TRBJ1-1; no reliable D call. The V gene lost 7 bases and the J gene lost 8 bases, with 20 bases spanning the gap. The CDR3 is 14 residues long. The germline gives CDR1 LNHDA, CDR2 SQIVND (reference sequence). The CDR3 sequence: CASTRNIREREAFF. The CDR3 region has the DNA TGTGCCAGTACGAGGAATATTCGGGAAAGGGAAGCTTTCTTT. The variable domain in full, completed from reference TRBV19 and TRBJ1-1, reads DGGITQSPKYLFRKEGQNVTLSCEQNLNHDAMYWYRQDPGQGLRLIYYSQIVNDFQKGDIAEGYSVSREKKESFPLTVTSAQKNPTAFYLCASTRNIREREAFFGQGTRLTVV.

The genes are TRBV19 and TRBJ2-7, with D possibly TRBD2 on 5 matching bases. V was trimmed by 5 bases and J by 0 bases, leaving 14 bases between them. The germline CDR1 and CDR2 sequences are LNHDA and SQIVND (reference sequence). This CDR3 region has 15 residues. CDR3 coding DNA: TGTGCCAGTAGTCCATGGACTCTAAGCTCCTACGAGCAGTACTTC. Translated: CASSPWTLSSYEQYF. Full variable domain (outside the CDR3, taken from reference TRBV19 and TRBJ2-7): DGGITQSPKYLFRKEGQNVTLSCEQNLNHDAMYWYRQDPGQGLRLIYYSQIVNDFQKGDIAEGYSVSREKKESFPLTVTSAQKNPTAFYLCASSPWTLSSYEQYFGPGTRLTVT.

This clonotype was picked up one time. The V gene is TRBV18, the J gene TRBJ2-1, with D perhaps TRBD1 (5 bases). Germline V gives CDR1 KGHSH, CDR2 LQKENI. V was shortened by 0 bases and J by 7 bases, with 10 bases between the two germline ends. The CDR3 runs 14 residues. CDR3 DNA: TGTGCCAGCTCACCACCTGCAGGGTTGAATGAGCAGTTCTTC. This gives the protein CASSPPAGLNEQFF.

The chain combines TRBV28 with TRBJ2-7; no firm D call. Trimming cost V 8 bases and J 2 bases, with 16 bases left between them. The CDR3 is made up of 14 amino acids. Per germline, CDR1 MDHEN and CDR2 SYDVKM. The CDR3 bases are TGTGCCAGCTTACGTGGGCGTCCCCCCTACGAGCAGTACTTC. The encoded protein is CASLRGRPPYEQYF.

The CDR3: CASSSVAVNNSPLHF. The DNA of the CDR3 is TGTGCCAGCAGCTCCGTAGCAGTGAATAATTCACCCCTCCACTTT. V is TRBV7-9 and J is TRBJ1-6; D call uncertain. The germline V gene has CDR1 SEHNR and CDR2 FQNEAQ (reference sequence). V lost 4 bases and J lost 5, with 12 bases in between. There are 15 residues in the CDR3.

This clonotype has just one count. The CDR3 loop reads CASSLTARFNEQFF. DNA for the CDR3: TGTGCCAGCAGTTTAACCGCAAGATTCAATGAGCAGTTCTTC. The chain is built from TRBV28 and TRBJ2-1, with D unclear. V lost 2 bases to trimming and J lost 6 bases, with 11 bases between them. The CDR3 length is 14 residues. Germline CDR1 reads MDHEN; CDR2 reads SYDVKM.